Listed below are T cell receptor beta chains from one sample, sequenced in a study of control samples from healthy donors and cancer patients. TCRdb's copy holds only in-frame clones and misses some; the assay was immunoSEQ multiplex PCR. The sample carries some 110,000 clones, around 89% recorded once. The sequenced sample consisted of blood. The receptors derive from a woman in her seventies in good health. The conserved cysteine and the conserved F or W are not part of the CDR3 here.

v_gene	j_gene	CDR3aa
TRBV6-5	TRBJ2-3	ASNVGRDPDTQY
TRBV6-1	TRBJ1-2	ASSEAFHFNYGYT
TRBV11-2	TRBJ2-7	ATEGGVKDEQY
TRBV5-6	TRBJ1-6	ASSPPLVTAYNSPLH
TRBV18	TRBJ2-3	ASSPGTSGGADTQY
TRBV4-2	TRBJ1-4	ASSQTPGQGRPNEKLF
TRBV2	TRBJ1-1	ASSESRVNTEAF
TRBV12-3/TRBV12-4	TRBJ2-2	ASSATYGGELF
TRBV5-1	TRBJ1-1	ASSSLGRTMNTEAF
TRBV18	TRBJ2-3	ASSPGKGDSTDTQY